This entry lists 32 T cell receptor beta chains sequenced from one sample in a study of control samples from healthy donors and cancer patients. The data were produced by immunoSEQ multiplex PCR, yet TCRdb's version contains in-frame clones alone and is incomplete. The sample holds approximately 220,000 clones, roughly 94% seen once. The sequencing sample was made of blood. The source is a man aged 45-65 years in good health.

The chain uses TRBV2 and TRBJ1-2, with D perhaps TRBD1 (5 bases). The CDR3 is 17 amino acids. Germline values: CDR1 SNHLY, CDR2 FYNNEI. V lost 4 bases and J lost 0, with 18 bases in between. The CDR3 DNA sequence: TGTGCCAGCAGTGGGGGGACTTGGAGAGACCCTAACTATGGCTACACCTTC. Amino acid sequence: CASSGGTWRDPNYGYTF.

V gene TRBV6-2 or TRBV6-3 combines with J gene TRBJ1-5; a weak D match, TRBD1 (6 bases). The CDR3 covers 15 residues. The V gene's germline CDR1 is MNHEY and CDR2 SVGEGT. The ends were cut back, 2 bases at V and 4 bases at J, with 12 bases in the middle. The CDR3 loop reads CASSYGIRGNQPQHF. Here the CDR3 DNA reads TGTGCCAGCAGTTACGGTATAAGGGGGAATCAGCCCCAGCATTTT.

V is TRBV7-3 and J is TRBJ1-1; D gene uncertain. CDR3 length: 18 amino acids. Per the germline V gene, CDR1 is SGHTA and CDR2 is FQGTGA. V was clipped by 4 bases and J by 0 bases, with 21 bases between them. The CDR3 region is CASSSSGQTYRLNTEAFF. The CDR3 nucleotides read TGTGCCAGCAGCTCCTCGGGCCAGACCTACCGATTGAACACTGAAGCTTTCTTT.

V gene TRBV5-1 combines with J gene TRBJ2-3; the D is unclear. The germline V gene encodes CDR1 SGHRS and CDR2 YFSETQ. V was trimmed by 4 bases and J by 2 bases, leaving 11 bases between them. The CDR3 is made up of 14 amino acids. The CDR3 reads CASSKGPPTDTQYF. The CDR3 nucleotides read TGCGCCAGCAGCAAAGGACCACCCACAGATACGCAGTATTTT.

The V gene is TRBV27, the J gene TRBJ2-2; D is undetermined. The CDR3 has 14 residues. Germline CDR1 is MNHEY and CDR2 is SMNVEV (reference sequence). Trimming shortened V by 6 bases and J by 6 bases, and 14 bases separated the two germline ends. CDR3 in DNA: TGTGCCAGCAGCCTGAGTGGATTACCCGGGGAGCTGTTTTTT. The encoded protein is CASSLSGLPGELFF.

The chain employs TRBV10-3 and TRBJ2-7, with no clear D. V lost 5 bases, J lost 6 bases, and 14 bases lay in between. Germline CDR1 ENHRY, CDR2 SYGVKD. The CDR3 extends over 13 amino acids. The CDR3 loop is CAISYEYPGEQYV. The CDR3, as DNA: TGTGCCATCAGTTACGAGTACCCGGGCGAGCAGTACGTC.

This chain connects TRBV21-1 to TRBJ1-6. TRBV21-1 represents a pseudogene. This CDR3 comprises 16 residues. CDR3 nucleotides: TGTGCCAGCAGCTACCGGACACCCTGCGGGAATTCACCCCTCCACTTT. Translation: CASSYRTPCGNSPLHF.

The chain couples TRBV7-9 to TRBJ1-4; maybe TRBD1 (5 bases). The CDR3 extends over 16 amino acids. The germline CDR1 and CDR2 sequences are SEHNR and FQNEAQ (reference sequence). Trimming removed 5 bases at V and 0 bases at J, with 13 bases between. CDR3 region: CASSQRGLATNEKLFF. The CDR3 DNA reads as TGTGCCAGCAGCCAAAGGGGACTCGCAACTAATGAAAAACTGTTTTTT. The full variable domain, its missing parts supplied by reference TRBV7-9 and TRBJ1-4, is DTGVSQNPRHKITKRGQNVTFRCDPISEHNRLYWYRQTLGQGPEFLTYFQNEAQLEKSRLLSDRFSAERPKGSFSTLEIQRTEQGDSAMYLCASSQRGLATNEKLFFGSGTQLSVL.

The chain uses TRBV6-5 and TRBJ1-5; D not certain. With 4 bases removed from V and 0 bases from J, the gap between germline ends came to 13 bases. CDR1 and CDR2 from the germline V gene are MNHEY and SVGAGI. CDR3 length: 16 residues. CDR3 protein: CASSSAPGFSNQPQHF. As DNA, the CDR3 is TGTGCCAGCAGTTCGGCCCCGGGGTTTAGCAATCAGCCCCAGCATTTT.

The J gene is TRBJ1-6, the V gene TRBV6-5; D remains ambiguous. This CDR3 contains 14 residues. Germline V lookup: CDR1 MNHEY, CDR2 SVGAGI. The V end lost 5 bases, the J end lost 0 bases, and 5 bases lay between the germline ends. As DNA, the CDR3 is TGTGCCAGCAGTCCTAGCTCCTATAATTCACCCCTCCACTTT. This translates into CASSPSSYNSPLHF.

V gene TRBV24-1 combines with J gene TRBJ1-2, with 10 bases lining up with TRBD1. Germline CDR1 KGHDR, CDR2 SFDVKD. The CDR3 runs 14 residues. Trimming removed 7 bases from V and 3 bases from J; junction bases left unmatched: 4. The CDR3 nucleotides are TGTGCCACCAGGGGGACAGGGGATGACTATGGCTACACCTTC. Protein product: CATRGTGDDYGYTF.

V and J are TRBV27 and TRBJ1-3; the D gene is possibly TRBD1 (5 bases). CDR3 size: 16 residues. The germline gives CDR1 MNHEY, CDR2 SMNVEV (reference sequence). With 0 bases removed from V and 5 bases from J, the gap between germline ends came to 14 bases. The CDR3 reads CASSLSVGGVRNTIYF. CDR3 DNA: TGTGCCAGCAGTTTATCGGTTGGGGGGGTTAGAAACACCATATATTTT.

V is TRBV5-1 and J is TRBJ1-1; D is unclear. Germline lookup yields CDR1 SGHRS and CDR2 YFSETQ. This CDR3 has 15 residues. Trimming stripped 1 base from V and 0 bases from J, with 10 bases between. The CDR3 nucleotides read TGCGCCAGCAGCTTGATCCCAGACATGAACACTGAAGCTTTCTTT. Translated, it gives CASSLIPDMNTEAFF. The full variable domain, in which reference TRBV5-1 and TRBJ1-1 provide the parts outside the CDR3, is KAGVTQTPRYLIKTRGQQVTLSCSPISGHRSVSWYQQTPGQGLQFLFEYFSETQRNKGNFPGRFSGRQFSNSRSEMNVSTLELGDSALYLCASSLIPDMNTEAFFGQGTRLTVV.

The chain couples TRBV10-2 to TRBJ1-6; D is undetermined. V was trimmed by 6 bases and J by 7 bases, leaving 16 bases between them. The CDR3 runs 15 residues. CDR1 is WSHSY, CDR2 SAAADI, per germline. The CDR3 DNA follows: TGCGCCAGCAGCCCGGCGCGAGAAAGGAATTCACCCCTCCACTTT. It yields the protein CASSPARERNSPLHF.

The CDR3 reads CAIKVPGQGLNEQYF. Here the CDR3 DNA reads TGTGCCATCAAAGTTCCAGGACAGGGTCTCAACGAGCAGTACTTC. This chain connects TRBV10-3 to TRBJ2-7, with TRBD1 identical over 8 bases. Unmatched junction bases numbered 13, after V lost 7 bases and J lost 5 bases. CDR3 length: 15 residues. Germline values: CDR1 ENHRY, CDR2 SYGVKD.

About this clone itself: An end of the junction does not agree with germline; a read error may underlie this. The gene calls are TRBV7-7 and TRBJ2-5; TRBD2 agrees at 11 bases. Germline values: CDR1 SSHAT, CDR2 FNYEAQ (reference sequence). CDR3 length equals 15 residues. The CDR3 sequence is CASSWRLAGQETQYF. CDR3 nucleotide sequence: TGTGCTAGCAGCTGGCGACTAGCGGGACAAGAGACCCAGTACTTC.

J is TRBJ2-1 and V is TRBV7-9, with TRBD2 matching 12 bases. Germline V gene data show CDR1 as SEHNR and CDR2 as FQNEAQ (reference sequence). CDR3 length: 17 amino acids. The V and J ends lost 1 base and 4 bases, in that order; junction bases with no gene match: 5. The CDR3 sequence is CASSLGASGGGYNEQFF. The CDR3 DNA follows: TGTGCCAGCAGCTTAGGAGCTAGCGGGGGGGGATACAATGAGCAGTTCTTC.

The genes are TRBV4-3 and TRBJ2-5, with a weak D call TRBD2 (6 bases). The CDR3 has 15 amino acids. V was trimmed by 4 bases and J by 2 bases, leaving 14 bases between them. Germline CDR1 LGHNA, CDR2 YSLEER. CDR3 in amino acids: CASSPTLGGQETQYF. The CDR3 DNA reads TGCGCCAGCAGCCCTACTTTGGGGGGACAAGAGACCCAGTACTTC.

This clone was picked up a small number of times. The rearrangement uses TRBV23-1 and TRBJ1-1, with TRBD1 as a possible D gene (6 bases). TRBV23-1 is known as an ORF, though its function is uncertain. The CDR3 consists of 14 residues. V was cut by 3 bases and J by 2 bases, with 10 bases left in between. DNA of the CDR3: TGCGCCAGCAGTCATCGGGACAAAAACACTGAAGCTTTCTTT. Translation: CASSHRDKNTEAFF.

The J gene is TRBJ2-4, the V gene TRBV15; a weak D match, TRBD1 (5 bases). The CDR3 has 14 residues. Looked up from germline, CDR1 is LNHNV and CDR2 is YYDKDF (reference sequence). Trimming took 3 bases from V and 6 from J, leaving 12 bases between them. As DNA, the CDR3 is TGTGCCACCAGCAGCTACAGGTCGGGAAACATTCAGTACTTC. Its translation is CATSSYRSGNIQYF.

The chain links TRBV7-2 to TRBJ1-3, with 9 bases identical to TRBD1. Trimming took 5 bases from V and 0 from J; bases not matched to a gene: 2. The CDR3 extends over 15 amino acids. Germline values: CDR1 SGHTA, CDR2 FQGNSA. The CDR3 nucleotides read TGTGCCAGCAGCGAACAGGGGGCCTCTGGAAACACCATATATTTT. Its translation is CASSEQGASGNTIYF.

The rearrangement joins TRBV7-2 to TRBJ1-2; TRBD1 might be the D (6 bases). The CDR3 extends over 14 amino acids. The germline CDR1 and CDR2 sequences are SGHTA and FQGNSA. Trimming stripped 4 bases from V and 3 bases from J, with 12 bases between. The CDR3 here is CASSSDRDDYGYTF. CDR3 in DNA: TGTGCCAGCAGCTCGGACAGAGACGACTATGGCTACACCTTC.

This clone was detected once. CDR3: CASSFMESPLHF. The CDR3 nucleotides read TGTGCCAGCAGTTTCATGGAGTCACCCCTCCACTTT. The J gene is TRBJ1-6, the V gene TRBV12-3 or TRBV12-4, with D unclear. The CDR3 has 12 amino acids. V was trimmed by 3 bases and J by 10 bases, leaving 7 bases between them.

This clone was counted a single time. The rearrangement links TRBV5-4 to TRBJ1-6, with TRBD1 as a possible D gene (6 bases). CDR3 length: 15 residues. V was cut by 4 bases and J by 6 bases, with 14 bases left in between. The germline V gene has CDR1 SGHNT and CDR2 YYREEE (reference sequence). The CDR3: CASSPGEGGNSPLHF. The CDR3 DNA reads as TGTGCCAGCAGCCCCGGGGAGGGGGGTAATTCACCCCTCCACTTT. Full variable domain (missing parts from reference TRBV5-4 and TRBJ1-6): ETGVTQSPTHLIKTRGQQVTLRCSSQSGHNTVSWYQQALGQGPQFIFQYYREEENGRGNFPPRFSGLQFPNYSSELNVNALELDDSALYLCASSPGEGGNSPLHFGNGTRLTVT.

This clone showed up just once. V gene TRBV7-9 combines with J gene TRBJ2-2; the D call may be TRBD1 or TRBD2 (5 bases each). Trimming removed 7 bases from V and 0 bases from J, with 12 bases in between. From germline, CDR1 is SEHNR and CDR2 FQNEAQ (reference sequence). CDR3 size: 15 residues. The CDR3 DNA follows: TGTGCCAGCATGAGAGGGGCAGCGAACACCGGGGAGCTGTTTTTT. This translates into CASMRGAANTGELFF.

This sequence joins TRBV2 and TRBJ2-3; TRBD2 aligns across 7 bases. The CDR3 consists of 15 residues. The trim removed 5 bases at V and 5 bases at J, leaving 10 bases unmatched. Per germline, CDR1 SNHLY and CDR2 FYNNEI. In nucleotides, the CDR3 is TGTGCCAGCAGTACCCTCAGCGGGGCGGGAGATACGCAGTATTTT. Amino acid sequence: CASSTLSGAGDTQYF.

V gene TRBV6-5 combines with J gene TRBJ2-7, with D unresolved. Trimming pared 8 bases from V and 0 bases from J, leaving 11 bases between. Germline loops: CDR1 MNHEY, CDR2 SVGAGI. This CDR3 spans 13 amino acids. CDR3 in amino acids: CASGRLASYEQYF. The CDR3 coding sequence is TGTGCCAGCGGAAGACTTGCCTCCTACGAGCAGTACTTC.

The chain has TRBV5-8 and TRBJ2-3, with a possible D match to TRBD2 (7 bases). Trimming removed 4 bases from V and 0 bases from J, with 9 bases in between. Germline CDR1 and CDR2: SGHTS and YDEGEE. This CDR3 spans 14 amino acids. DNA for the CDR3: TGTGCCAGCAGCCGGGGGGCCAGCACAGATACGCAGTATTTT. Translating gives CASSRGASTDTQYF.

The gene calls are TRBV19 and TRBJ1-1, with 7 nucleotides matching TRBD1. CDR1 is LNHDA, CDR2 SQIVND, per germline (reference sequence). CDR3 length equals 15 residues. Trimming at V came to 4 bases and at J to 4 bases, leaving 9 bases not matched to a gene. The DNA for the CDR3 is TGTGCCAGTAGTACTCTGGCGGCAGGGGGCACTGAAGCTTTCTTT. Translated, it gives CASSTLAAGGTEAFF.

The rearrangement uses TRBV3-1 (or the pseudogene TRBV3-2) and TRBJ2-2; D is uncertain. Germline loops: CDR1 LGHDT, CDR2 YNNKEL (reference sequence). The ends were cut back, 2 bases at V and 5 bases at J, with 6 bases in the middle. The CDR3 is 13 amino acids. The DNA of the CDR3 is TGTGCCAGCAGCCAATACTTAACCGGGGAGCTGTTTTTT. Protein: CASSQYLTGELFF.

This clone was detected once. The chain recombines TRBV9 with TRBJ2-2, with TRBD1 matching over 7 bases. Trimming at V came to 4 bases and at J to 4 bases, leaving 10 bases not matched to a gene. CDR1 SGDLS and CDR2 YYNGEE come from the germline V gene. The CDR3 has 16 residues. The CDR3 region has the DNA TGTGCCAGCAGCCTAAGACAGGGTGAGGGCACCGGGGAGCTGTTTTTT. Its translation: CASSLRQGEGTGELFF.

V gene TRBV7-2 combines with J gene TRBJ1-5; D gene uncertain. Germline assignment: CDR1 SGHTA and CDR2 FQGNSA. This CDR3 comprises 14 residues. With 1 base removed from V and 2 bases from J, the gap between germline ends came to 6 bases. CDR3 loop: CASSLETGNQPQHF. The CDR3 DNA reads as TGTGCCAGCAGCTTAGAGACGGGCAATCAGCCCCAGCATTTT. Looking up the rest from reference TRBV7-2 and TRBJ1-5 gives the full variable domain: GAGVSQSPSNKVTEKGKDVELRCDPISGHTALYWYRQSLGQGLEFLIYFQGNSAPDKSGLPSDRFSAERTGGSVSTLTIQRTQQEDSAVYLCASSLETGNQPQHFGDGTRLSIL.